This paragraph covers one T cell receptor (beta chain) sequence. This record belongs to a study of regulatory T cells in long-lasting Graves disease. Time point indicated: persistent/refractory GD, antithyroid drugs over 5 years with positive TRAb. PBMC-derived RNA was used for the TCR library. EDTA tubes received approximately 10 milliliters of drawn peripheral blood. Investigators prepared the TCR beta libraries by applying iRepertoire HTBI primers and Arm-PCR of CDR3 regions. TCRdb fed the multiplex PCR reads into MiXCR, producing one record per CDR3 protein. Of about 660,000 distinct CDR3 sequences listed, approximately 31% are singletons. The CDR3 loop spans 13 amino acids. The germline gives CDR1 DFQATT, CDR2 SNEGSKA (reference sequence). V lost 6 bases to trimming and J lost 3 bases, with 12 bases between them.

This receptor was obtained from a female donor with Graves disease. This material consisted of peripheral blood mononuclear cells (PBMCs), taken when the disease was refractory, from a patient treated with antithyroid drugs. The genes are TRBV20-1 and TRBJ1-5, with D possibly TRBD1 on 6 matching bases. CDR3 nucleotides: TGCAGTGCCCAGGACAGAATCAATCAGCCCCAGCATTTT. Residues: CSAQDRINQPQHF.